These T cell receptor beta chains were read from a single sample in a study of PD-1 blockade in classical Hodgkin lymphoma. The assay was immunoSEQ multiplex PCR, and TCRdb's table has in-frame clones only and misses some. The data show approximately 99,000 clones, roughly 76% seen once. The sample was peripheral blood mononuclear cells (PBMCs), taken before the second cycle of nivolumab. These receptors came from a human donor with classical Hodgkin lymphoma. Both conserved end residues are part of each CDR3. D genes are given only for firm matches. Clone size, where shown, is once, few, many, or a class for clones that have expanded.

TRBD2	once	TRBV30	TRBJ2-7	CAWSVGTSGTYEQYF	TGTGCCTGGAGTGTCGGGACTAGCGGGACTTACGAGCAGTACTTC
TRBD2	NA	TRBV27	TRBJ2-3	CASSLIGTSGRADTQYF	TGTGCCAGCAGTTTAATTGGGACTAGCGGGAGGGCGGATACGCAGTATTTT
NA	NA	TRBV5-6	TRBJ2-1	CASSFWRGTYNEQFF	TGTGCCAGCAGCTTTTGGAGGGGTACCTACAATGAGCAGTTCTTC
NA	NA	TRBV9	TRBJ2-7	CASSLVATSYEQYF	TGTGCCAGCAGTTTAGTAGCAACCTCCTACGAGCAGTACTTC
TRBD1	few	TRBV18	TRBJ1-5	CASSAGQGLGTNQPQHF	TGTGCCAGCTCGGCGGGACAGGGTTTGGGGACCAATCAGCCCCAGCATTTT
NA	NA	TRBV19	TRBJ1-1	CASSIGFVPMNTEAFF	TGTGCCAGTAGTATCGGATTTGTACCCATGAACACTGAAGCTTTCTTT
NA	NA	TRBV5-1	TRBJ1-4	CASRGEGNEKLFF	TGCGCCAGCAGAGGGGAGGGGAATGAAAAACTGTTTTTT
NA	NA	TRBV10-3	TRBJ1-4	CAISPNPPLGGTNEKLFF	TGTGCCATCAGCCCGAATCCCCCCCTCGGGGGAACTAATGAAAAACTGTTTTTT
TRBD2	NA	TRBV18	TRBJ2-1	CASSLTSGTYNEQFF	TGTGCCAGCTCACTGACTAGCGGGACATACAATGAGCAGTTCTTC
NA	few	TRBV19	TRBJ1-5	CASSIGTAYNQPQHF	TGTGCCAGTAGTATTGGCACCGCCTACAATCAGCCCCAGCATTTT
TRBD2	NA	TRBV5-1	TRBJ2-7	CASSLGGSGRSEQYF	TGCGCCAGCAGCTTGGGTGGTAGCGGGAGGTCCGAGCAGTACTTC
TRBD1	NA	TRBV29-1	TRBJ2-4	CSAGTGEYIQYF	TGCAGCGCAGGGACAGGGGAGTACATTCAGTACTTC
NA	few	TRBV19	TRBJ1-5	CASSIDVVTVGQPQHF	TGTGCCAGTAGTATAGATGTCGTCACGGTAGGTCAGCCCCAGCATTTT
TRBD2	once	TRBV28	TRBJ2-7	CASTSIMASGSLSYEQYF	TGTGCCAGCACCTCTATTATGGCTAGCGGGAGCCTCTCCTACGAGCAGTACTTC
NA	NA	TRBV27	TRBJ2-2	CASSLRAAAGELFF	TGTGCCAGCAGTTTAAGGGCAGCGGCCGGGGAGCTGTTTTTT
NA	NA	TRBV5-6	TRBJ2-5	CASSGQTLQETQYF	TGTGCCAGCAGCGGACAGACCCTCCAAGAGACCCAGTACTTC
NA	NA	TRBV10-3	TRBJ2-3	CAIREGGGADTQYF	TGTGCCATCAGAGAAGGTGGAGGCGCAGATACGCAGTATTTT
NA	NA	TRBV6-1	TRBJ2-7	CASSESRGGTPSSYEQYF	TGTGCCAGCAGTGAATCAAGGGGCGGGACCCCCAGCTCCTACGAGCAGTACTTC
NA	NA	TRBV21-1	TRBJ2-2	CASSKDGPRRTNTGELFF	TGTGCCAGCAGCAAAGACGGCCCCAGGAGAACGAACACCGGGGAGCTGTTTTTT
TRBD2	NA	TRBV5-1	TRBJ2-3	CASSLELAGGEDTQYF	TGCGCCAGCAGCTTGGAGTTAGCGGGAGGGGAAGATACGCAGTATTTT
NA	few	TRBV9	TRBJ2-3	CASSVAARISTDTQYF	TGTGCCAGCAGCGTAGCGGCCCGAATAAGCACAGATACGCAGTATTTT
NA	NA	TRBV27	TRBJ1-2	CASSLSRSYGYTF	TGTGCCAGCAGTTTATCGAGAAGCTATGGCTACACCTTC